This T cell receptor beta chain originates from a study of blood T cell repertoires in COVID-19 (dated by TCRdb to the early 2020s). Regarding the study in general: Collaborator samples came from the United States, Italy and Spain and covered acute and convalescent phases of COVID-19. The material from the prospective study consisted of cDNA or gDNA derived from T cells, B-cell-depleted T cells, or PBMCs. The samples were drawn from the first 160 participants of the ongoing ImmuneRACE study and from roughly 1,300 subjects provided by 6 global collaborators. Where available, HLA class I and class II types were obtained from metadata supplied by the sample provider rather than from assay-based typing. The dataset comprised deeply sampled blood TCRbeta repertoires from subjects exposed to, actively infected with, or recovered from COVID-19. A freely available public database, intended as a resource for researchers studying the immune response to SARS-CoV-2, is where the repertoires were released. The sample metadata nearly always contained a de-identified subject ID, COVID-19 status, age in years and sex.

CDR1 and CDR2 are drawn from the germline V gene (reference sequence): WNHNN, SYGVQD. Reading from cysteine to phenylalanine, the CDR3 counts 18 amino acids. Only the CDR3 region is kept as DNA, spanning 54 bases read in frame from base 1. The junction shows trimming of 0 bases on V and 4 bases on J, and the gene matches do not reach 13 bases of it. What the work shows at the level of the full study, not this receptor alone: The amount of clinical and demographic metadata varied by source and participant and was provided uncurated.

In Seattle, one collaborating source enrolled patients while the infection was active and tracked those patients longitudinally over the course of disease. Each collaborating institution followed its own protocols to collect whole blood in K2EDTA tubes. For TCRbeta analysis, collaborator samples were shipped as frozen whole blood, as isolated PBMCs, or as DNA extracted from either sample type. TCRbeta CDR3 regions were amplified from genomic DNA by means of the immunoSEQ Assay, a bias-controlled multiplex PCR. For the original study's pipeline: The number of nucleated cells in each sample was estimated by amplification of reference gene primers within the assay. Sequence reads were collapsed and filtered to measure the absolute abundance of every unique TCRbeta CDR3 rearrangement. For each sample, productive Simpson clonality was calculated by taking the square root of Simpson's diversity index across productive rearrangements. Drawn from immuneACCESS, this table holds only the in-frame rearrangements with V and J called that TCRdb kept. Clones are partly lost; checked studies trace under half to an unresolved V gene and leave the rest unexplained. V and J calls and clone size are copied from that table; D and trimming were computed from the DNA. The sample yields around 300,000 clones; roughly 88% were counted once. The ten top clones hold 2.5% to 3.5% of the sample.

In the case of this clone: Its binding antigen is unknown. No much larger clone exists at a distance of one base, and base qualities are not known.

The rearrangement combines TRBV10-1 with TRBJ2-7; a stretch of 9 junction bases matches TRBD2. Sequenced input: peripheral blood. The source is a woman in her twenties or thirties with COVID-19, enrolled during active disease. CDR3 reads: CASSESGWREGLSYEQYF. Here is the DNA: TGCGCCAGCAGTGAGTCGGGGTGGCGGGAGGGCCTTTCTTACGAGCAGTACTTC.